This entry describes one T cell receptor beta chain. The antigen remains unidentified. Sequence at one end of the junction differs from germline and may be a read error. TCRdb passed the 5' RACE reads through MiXCR, listing each CDR3 protein once. Of roughly 170,000 distinct CDR3 sequences in the sample, 18% were seen once. The sample belongs to a study of T-cell memory formation after mild COVID-19. There are 12 residues in the CDR3. Germline-derived CDR1 and CDR2 are SQVTM and ANQGSEA. The study, taken as a whole, reports: Mainly CM and EM harbored the contracting CD4+ clones; mainly EMRA harbored the CD8+ ones.

The J gene is TRBJ2-7, the V gene TRBV29-1, with 7 nucleotides matching TRBD1. Specimen: PBMCs or a T cell subset sorted from them (not recorded which). The receptor was isolated from a young man who had mild COVID-19 (a few samples of this study predate the infection). Cell type and time point are not known. The chain's CDR3 is CSVTGRPYEKYF. CDR3 bases: TGCAGCGTGACAGGGCGCCCCTACGAGAAGTACTTC.